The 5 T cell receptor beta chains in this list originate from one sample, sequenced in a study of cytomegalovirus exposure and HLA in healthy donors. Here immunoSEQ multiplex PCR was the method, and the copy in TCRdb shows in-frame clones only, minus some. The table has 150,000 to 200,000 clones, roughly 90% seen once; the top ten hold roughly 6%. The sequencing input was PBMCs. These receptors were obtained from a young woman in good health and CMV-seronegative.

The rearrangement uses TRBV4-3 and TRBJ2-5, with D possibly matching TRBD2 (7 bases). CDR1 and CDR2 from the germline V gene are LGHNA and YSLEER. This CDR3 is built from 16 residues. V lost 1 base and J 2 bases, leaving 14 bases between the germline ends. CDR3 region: CASSQVLGGGQETQYF. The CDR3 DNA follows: TGCGCCAGCAGCCAAGTCCTAGGGGGGGGGCAAGAGACCCAGTACTTC.

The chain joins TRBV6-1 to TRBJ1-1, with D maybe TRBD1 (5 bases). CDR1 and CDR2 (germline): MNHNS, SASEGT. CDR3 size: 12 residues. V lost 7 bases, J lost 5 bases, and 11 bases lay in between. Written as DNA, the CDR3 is TGTGCCAGCACTACAGGTAAAACTGAAGCTTTCTTT. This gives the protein CASTTGKTEAFF.

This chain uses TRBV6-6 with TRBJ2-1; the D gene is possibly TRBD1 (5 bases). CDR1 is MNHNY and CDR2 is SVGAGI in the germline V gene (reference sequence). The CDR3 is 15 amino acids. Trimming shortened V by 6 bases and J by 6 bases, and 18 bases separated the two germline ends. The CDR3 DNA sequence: TGTGCCAGCAGAAAGGGGTCTGGCCGTGGCAATGAGCAGTTCTTC. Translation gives CASRKGSGRGNEQFF.

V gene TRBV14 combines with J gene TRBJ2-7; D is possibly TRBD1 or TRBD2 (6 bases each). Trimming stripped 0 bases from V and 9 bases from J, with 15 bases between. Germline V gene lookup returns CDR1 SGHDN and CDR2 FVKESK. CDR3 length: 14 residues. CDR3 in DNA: TGTGCCAGCAGCCAAGATATTAAACAGGGAGGGCAGTACTTC. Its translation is CASSQDIKQGGQYF.

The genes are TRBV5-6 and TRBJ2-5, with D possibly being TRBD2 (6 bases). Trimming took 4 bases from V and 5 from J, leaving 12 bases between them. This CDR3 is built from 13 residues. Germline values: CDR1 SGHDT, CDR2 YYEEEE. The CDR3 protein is CASSTSFGETQYF. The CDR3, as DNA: TGTGCCAGCAGCACTAGCTTTGGGGAGACCCAGTACTTC.